The rows below give T cell receptor beta chains drawn from one sample of a study of spatial heterogeneity in lung cancer. MiXCR, applied by TCRdb to the 5' RACE reads, yields one record per CDR3 protein. The sample carries around 4,000 distinct CDR3 sequences, approximately 9% recorded once. The sequenced sample was lung tumor tissue, obtained at surgery. Every receptor here comes from a male donor with early-stage non-small cell lung cancer. CDR3s include the opening cysteine and the closing phenylalanine or tryptophan. The order of the fields is D gene, clone size, J gene, V gene, CDR3 protein, CDR3 DNA. A D gene is named only where the DNA matches it firmly. Clone size is shown for a subset of rows, as once, few, many or a class of expanded clone.

. | . | TRBJ2-3 | TRBV11-3 | CASSSRTLDTQYF | TGTGCCAGCAGCTCCCGGACATTGGATACGCAGTATTTT
TRBD1 | medium-sized | TRBJ2-7 | TRBV5-1 | CASSPGGHEQYF | TGCGCCAGCAGCCCAGGGGGCCACGAGCAGTACTTC
TRBD2 | medium-sized | TRBJ2-7 | TRBV7-3 | CASSRTSSYEQYF | TGTGCCAGCAGCCGGACTAGCTCCTACGAGCAGTACTTC
. | many | TRBJ1-5 | TRBV27 | CASSDLGNQPQHF | TGTGCCAGCAGCGACTTGGGCAATCAGCCCCAGCATTTT
TRBD1 | medium-sized | TRBJ2-1 | TRBV2 | CASRDDRANEQFF | TGTGCCAGCAGGGACGACAGGGCTAATGAGCAGTTCTTC
. | many | TRBJ2-5 | TRBV5-1 | CASSTSLGLRETQYF | TGCGCCAGCAGCACTTCCCTGGGCCTTCGGGAGACCCAGTACTTC
. | . | TRBJ2-2 | TRBV7-3 | CASQGLNTGELFF | TGTGCCAGCCAAGGACTTAACACCGGGGAGCTGTTTTTT
TRBD2 | medium-sized | TRBJ2-1 | TRBV7-4 | CASSPRPSGRANEQFF | TGTGCCAGCAGCCCAAGACCTAGCGGGAGGGCAAATGAGCAGTTCTTC
. | many | TRBJ2-1 | TRBV24-1 | CATRLLGVANEQFF | TGTGCCACCCGCCTTCTTGGTGTGGCCAATGAGCAGTTCTTC
TRBD1 | many | TRBJ1-2 | TRBV20-1 | CSVVLGQGNGGYTF | TGCAGTGTCGTCCTGGGACAGGGGAACGGGGGCTACACCTTC
. | . | TRBJ1-1 | TRBV7-7 | CASSLAENTEAFF | TGTGCTAGCAGCTTAGCAGAGAACACTGAAGCTTTCTTT
. | medium-sized | TRBJ2-4 | TRBV19 | CASSNRDTKNIQYF | TGTGCCAGTAGTAACCGGGACACGAAAAACATTCAGTACTTC
. | medium-sized | TRBJ2-7 | TRBV6-5 | CASSYNRLRGEQYF | TGTGCCAGCAGTTACAACAGGCTACGTGGGGAGCAGTACTTC
TRBD2 | many | TRBJ2-1 | TRBV24-1 | CATSGGGAGDRYNEQFF | TGTGCCACCAGTGGGGGGGGAGCGGGAGATCGCTACAATGAGCAGTTCTTC
TRBD1 | medium-sized | TRBJ1-1 | TRBV2 | CASSDRGRGDTEAFF | TGTGCCAGCAGTGACAGGGGGCGCGGGGACACTGAAGCTTTCTTT
TRBD2 | large | TRBJ2-7 | TRBV7-2 | CASSVAGESSYEQYF | TGTGCCAGCAGCGTAGCGGGAGAGAGCTCCTACGAGCAGTACTTC
TRBD2 | . | TRBJ2-3 | TRBV7-8 | CVSSLEPSGVIDTQYF | TGTGTCAGCAGCTTAGAGCCCAGCGGGGTTATAGATACGCAGTATTTT
. | medium-sized | TRBJ1-1 | TRBV5-4 | CASSSGVENEAFF | TGTGCCAGCAGCTCGGGAGTTGAAAATGAAGCTTTCTTT
TRBD1 | medium-sized | TRBJ1-2 | TRBV24-1 | CATSAGTGVGGYTF | TGTGCCACCAGCGCCGGGACAGGGGTCGGGGGCTACACCTTC
. | medium-sized | TRBJ1-5 | TRBV12-3/TRBV12-4 | CASSLNGNQPQHF | TGTGCCAGCAGTTTAAACGGAAATCAGCCCCAGCATTTT
. | medium-sized | TRBJ2-1 | TRBV9 | CASSVAEGRKEDEQFF | TGTGCCAGCAGCGTGGCAGAGGGGAGGAAGGAAGATGAGCAGTTCTTC
. | medium-sized | TRBJ1-4 | TRBV7-2 | CASSLTGPTNEKLFF | TGTGCCAGCAGCTTAACGGGTCCAACTAATGAAAAACTGTTTTTT
TRBD2 | medium-sized | TRBJ2-2 | TRBV11-2 | CASSWGSSGGTGELFF | TGTGCCAGCAGCTGGGGCTCTAGCGGGGGTACCGGGGAGCTGTTTTTT
TRBD2 | . | TRBJ2-2 | TRBV15 | CATSRESLAGTDTGELFF | TGTGCCACCAGCAGAGAATCGTTAGCGGGAACAGACACCGGGGAGCTGTTTTTT
TRBD2 | few | TRBJ2-1 | TRBV4-1 | CASSHPGLAGGPNRNEQFF | TGCGCCAGCAGCCACCCGGGACTAGCGGGGGGACCAAACCGGAATGAGCAGTTCTTC
TRBD2 | few | TRBJ2-3 | TRBV7-9 | CASSFVLSSGQDTQYF | TGTGCCAGCAGCTTCGTTCTGTCTAGCGGGCAAGATACGCAGTATTTT
. | few | TRBJ1-2 | TRBV20-1 | CSAREGTTIYGYTF | TGCAGTGCTAGAGAAGGGACAACAATTTATGGCTACACCTTC
TRBD1 | few | TRBJ2-3 | TRBV12-3/TRBV12-4 | CASSRDRGFDTQYF | TGTGCCAGCAGTCGGGACAGGGGATTTGATACGCAGTATTTT
TRBD1 | few | TRBJ1-6 | TRBV5-1 | CASSPSTGRNNSPLHF | TGCGCCAGCAGCCCGTCGACAGGGAGGAATAATTCACCCCTCCACTTT
. | . | TRBJ1-6 | TRBV20-1 | CSARETLSINSPLHF | TGCAGTGCTAGAGAAACTTTAAGTATTAATTCACCCCTCCACTTT
. | many | TRBJ2-6 | TRBV6-6 | CASSYSNSGANVLTF | TGTGCCAGCAGTTACTCCAACTCTGGGGCCAACGTCCTGACTTTC
. | medium-sized | TRBJ2-1 | TRBV19 | CASSPKPRASNYNEQFF | TGTGCCAGTAGTCCAAAGCCTCGAGCGAGCAACTACAATGAGCAGTTCTTC
. | medium-sized | TRBJ2-5 | TRBV6-5 | CASSSSEETQYF | TGTGCCAGCAGTTCTTCAGAAGAGACCCAGTACTTC
TRBD2 | few | TRBJ2-2 | TRBV2 | CASSQAGVVELFF | TGTGCCAGCTCCCAAGCGGGGGTAGTGGAGCTGTTTTTT
TRBD2 | many | TRBJ2-5 | TRBV7-6 | CASSLIGGRQETQYF | TGTGCCAGCAGCTTAATCGGCGGGAGGCAGGAGACCCAGTACTTC
. | medium-sized | TRBJ1-4 | TRBV29-1 | CSAGGADEKLFF | TGCAGCGCCGGGGGGGCGGATGAAAAACTGTTTTTT
. | many | TRBJ2-6 | TRBV30 | CAWKATKRESFGGANVLTF | TGTGCCTGGAAGGCAACGAAGAGGGAAAGCTTCGGCGGGGCCAACGTCCTGACTTTC
. | few | TRBJ2-1 | TRBV10-1 | CASSGSNEQFF | TGCGCCAGCAGCGGATCCAATGAGCAGTTCTTC
. | medium-sized | TRBJ1-6 | TRBV15 | CATSPRRNSPLHF | TGTGCCACCAGCCCCCGACGAAATTCACCCCTCCACTTT
. | many | TRBJ2-1 | TRBV7-9 | CASSFGGADEQFF | TGTGCCAGCAGCTTCGGGGGAGCGGATGAGCAGTTCTTC
TRBD1 | . | TRBJ2-2 | TRBV7-6 | CASSPGQGGTGELFF | TGTGCCAGCAGCCCGGGACAGGGGGGCACCGGGGAGCTGTTTTTT
. | medium-sized | TRBJ2-3 | TRBV19 | CASSARQGGDTQYF | TGTGCCAGTAGTGCCCGACAGGGAGGGGATACGCAGTATTTT
TRBD1 | many | TRBJ1-5 | TRBV6-6 | CASSHPGQGGQPQHF | TGTGCCAGCAGTCATCCGGGACAGGGTGGTCAGCCCCAGCATTTT
TRBD1 | medium-sized | TRBJ1-2 | TRBV20-1 | CSARDRGRGYTF | TGCAGTGCTAGGGACAGGGGGCGCGGCTACACCTTC
. | . | TRBJ1-5 | TRBV3-1 | CASSQDGLGNQPQHF | TGTGCCAGCAGCCAAGATGGCTTAGGGAATCAGCCCCAGCATTTT
. | medium-sized | TRBJ1-6 | TRBV5-1 | CASSLQMENSPLHF | TGCGCCAGCAGCTTGCAGATGGAGAATTCACCCCTCCACTTT
. | few | TRBJ2-1 | TRBV10-3 | CATTAETYNEQFF | TGTGCCACCACTGCGGAGACATACAATGAGCAGTTCTTC
. | medium-sized | TRBJ2-6 | TRBV2 | CASSNPGVSGANVLTF | TGTGCCAGCAGTAATCCAGGAGTCTCTGGGGCCAACGTCCTGACTTTC
. | medium-sized | TRBJ2-1 | TRBV28 | CASSLVRPTTGERSEQFF | TGTGCCAGCAGCCTAGTACGACCCACGACGGGGGAGCGGAGTGAGCAGTTCTTC
. | medium-sized | TRBJ2-6 | TRBV28 | CASSSSGANVLTF | TGTGCCAGCAGTTCTTCTGGGGCCAACGTCCTGACTTTC
TRBD2 | few | TRBJ2-1 | TRBV9 | CASSVIAGGPSSYNEQFF | TGTGCCAGCAGCGTGATAGCGGGAGGACCGAGCTCCTACAATGAGCAGTTCTTC
. | medium-sized | TRBJ1-5 | TRBV7-2 | CASSLGRGTVGHF | TGTGCCAGCAGCTTAGGGCGTGGTACGGTAGGGCATTTT
. | medium-sized | TRBJ2-3 | TRBV7-6 | CASSPQWGRADTQYF | TGTGCCAGCAGCCCCCAATGGGGACGCGCCGATACGCAGTATTTT
TRBD1 | few | TRBJ1-6 | TRBV7-2 | CATNPTGDNSPLHF | TGTGCCACTAACCCTACAGGGGATAATTCACCCCTCCACTTT